This T cell receptor (beta chain) was observed in a study of blood T cells in healthy people across ages. The authors ran a second PCR of about 7 to 11 cycles using a sample-barcoded 5' primer and a J-beta primer mix. TCRdb fed the 5' RACE reads into MiXCR, producing one record per CDR3 protein. In the table there are more than 1,400,000 distinct CDR3 sequences, 42% of which are singletons. The sample holds many counts of this clonotype. Trimming left V 6 bases short and J 0 bases short, with 10 bases between. CDR1 and CDR2 (germline): MNHNY, SVGAGI (reference sequence). The CDR3 sequence is 14 residues long.

The specimen was blood. The rearrangement joins TRBV6-6 to TRBJ2-3; no clear D. The clonotype comes from a woman aged 18-30 years in good health. The CDR3 reads CASSPTGSTDTQYF. The CDR3, as DNA: TGTGCCAGCAGCCCAACCGGGAGCACAGATACGCAGTATTTT.